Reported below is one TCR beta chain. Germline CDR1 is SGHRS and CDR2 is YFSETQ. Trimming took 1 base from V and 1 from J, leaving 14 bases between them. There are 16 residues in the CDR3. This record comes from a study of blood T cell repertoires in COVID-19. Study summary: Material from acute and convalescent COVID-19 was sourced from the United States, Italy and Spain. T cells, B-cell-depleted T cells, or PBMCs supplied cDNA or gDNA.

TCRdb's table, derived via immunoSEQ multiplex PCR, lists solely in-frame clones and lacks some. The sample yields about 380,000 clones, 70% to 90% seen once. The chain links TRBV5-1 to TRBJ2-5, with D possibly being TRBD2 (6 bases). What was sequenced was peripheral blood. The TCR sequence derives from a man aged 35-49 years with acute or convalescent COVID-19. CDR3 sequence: CASSLSGGGAQETQYF. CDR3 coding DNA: TGCGCCAGCAGCTTGTCTGGCGGAGGGGCCCAAGAGACCCAGTACTTC.